Presented here are 13 T cell receptor beta chains from one specimen sequenced in a study of T cell responses to AZD1222 COVID-19 vaccine. Method: immunoSEQ multiplex PCR; TCRdb's copy keeps in-frame clones and lacks some. The table shows about 70,000 clones, with around 90% occurring only once. The material was peripheral blood, obtained 28 days after the second dose of the MenACWY control vaccine. Source of these receptors: an adult who received the MenACWY meningococcal vaccine as a control.

The rearrangement joins TRBV6-5 to TRBJ2-3, with D perhaps matching TRBD1 or TRBD2 (6 bases each). Germline values: CDR1 MNHEY, CDR2 SVGAGI. Trimming left V 2 bases short and J 6 bases short, with 18 bases between. The CDR3 has 16 residues. The CDR3 spells CASSYNWRGQGDTQYF. CDR3 in DNA: TGTGCCAGCAGTTACAATTGGCGGGGCCAGGGGGATACGCAGTATTTT.

V gene TRBV28 combines with J gene TRBJ1-2; D perhaps matches TRBD1 (5 bases). V shed 4 bases and J shed 8 bases, with 14 bases lying between them. This CDR3 is built from 13 residues. Germline assignment: CDR1 MDHEN and CDR2 SYDVKM. The CDR3 reads CASSSGTFGGYTF. The CDR3 region has the DNA TGTGCCAGCAGTTCCGGGACGTTCGGAGGCTACACCTTC.

The chain couples TRBV28 to TRBJ1-2; D is unclear. The CDR3 has 13 amino acids. The germline gives CDR1 MDHEN, CDR2 SYDVKM. V was clipped by 8 bases and J by 4 bases, with 14 bases between them. CDR3 amino acids: CASLQSAGYGYTF. DNA of the CDR3: TGTGCCAGCCTACAGTCAGCGGGCTATGGCTACACCTTC.

The V gene is TRBV10-3, the J gene TRBJ2-5; perhaps TRBD2 as D (6 bases). The CDR3 loop spans 18 amino acids. Germline loops: CDR1 ENHRY, CDR2 SYGVKD. The germline V and J ends were trimmed by 3 bases and 1 base, with 21 bases remaining between them. The CDR3 coding sequence is TGTGCCATCAGTGAAGGTAGCGGCACGGTTGGATCCCAAGAGACCCAGTACTTC. This sequence encodes CAISEGSGTVGSQETQYF.

The V and J genes are TRBV7-2 and TRBJ1-1, with 8 bases that match TRBD1. Germline values: CDR1 SGHTA, CDR2 FQGNSA. The CDR3 extends over 14 amino acids. Trimming removed 4 bases from V and 3 bases from J; junction bases left unmatched: 4. CDR3 region: CASSSGQGHTEAFF. In nucleotides, the CDR3 is TGTGCCAGCAGCTCCGGACAGGGACACACTGAAGCTTTCTTT.

J is TRBJ2-7 and V is TRBV27; maybe TRBD1 (5 bases). The CDR3 has 14 amino acids. Germline V CDR1 and CDR2: MNHEY, SMNVEV (reference sequence). The V and J ends lost 2 bases and 2 bases respectively, with 10 bases between them. As DNA, the CDR3 is TGTGCCAGCAGTTTAGGCAGGGAAGCCTACGAGCAGTACTTC. It yields the protein CASSLGREAYEQYF.

The chain recombines TRBV23-1 with TRBJ2-7, with D perhaps TRBD1 (6 bases). TRBV23-1 is filed as an ORF, its function uncertain. CDR3 length: 17 residues. Between the trimmed V and J ends, which lost 1 base and 2 bases, there was a span of 18 bases. The CDR3 sequence: CASSQFRGACRTYEQYF. For the CDR3, the DNA is TGCGCCAGCAGTCAATTCAGGGGCGCGTGTAGAACCTACGAGCAGTACTTC.

J is TRBJ1-6 and V is TRBV4-2, with D tentatively TRBD1 (5 bases). The V gene's germline CDR1 is LGHNA and CDR2 YNFKEQ. CDR3 length: 17 residues. The V gene lost 6 bases and the J gene lost 0 bases, with 15 bases spanning the gap. CDR3 nucleotides: TGTGCCAGCAGTAAACGGGGGGAATCCTCCTATAATTCACCCCTCCACTTT. This encodes CASSKRGESSYNSPLHF.

This clone was counted only a few times. The chain links TRBV30 to TRBJ2-3; 9 bases fit TRBD1. The ends lost 4 bases at V and 3 bases at J; junction bases unmatched: 8. Per the germline V gene, CDR1 is GTSNPN and CDR2 is SVGIG (reference sequence). The CDR3 has 15 residues. Written as DNA, the CDR3 is TGTGCCTGGATTCCCCGCGGACAGGGGACAGATACGCAGTATTTT. Translated, it gives CAWIPRGQGTDTQYF. Filled out from reference TRBV30 and TRBJ2-3, the complete variable domain reads SQTIHQWPATLVQPVGSPLSLECTVEGTSNPNLYWYRQAAGRGLQLLFYSVGIGQISSEVPQNLSASRPQDRQFILSSKKLLLSDSGFYLCAWIPRGQGTDTQYFGPGTRLTVL.

This clone was picked up one time. The chain uses TRBV4-3 and TRBJ1-1; possible D gene TRBD1, 5 bases. Germline V gene lookup returns CDR1 LGHNA and CDR2 YSLEER. The CDR3 sequence is 12 residues long. With 0 bases removed from V and 10 bases from J, the gap between germline ends came to 9 bases. The CDR3 here is CASSQDGGGAFF. CDR3 nucleotide sequence: TGCGCCAGCAGCCAAGATGGGGGGGGAGCTTTCTTT.

The V call is TRBV29-1, the J call TRBJ2-4, with 7 bases fitting TRBD1. This CDR3 is built from 14 residues. Germline values: CDR1 SQVTM, CDR2 ANQGSEA. The junction had 7 bases not matched to a gene; V was cut back by 7 bases and J by 1 base. Written as DNA, the CDR3 is TGCAGCGCCCTAGGGGGCGCGGCCAAAAACATTCAGTACTTC. Translation: CSALGGAAKNIQYF.

V and J are TRBV11-2 and TRBJ2-7; TRBD1 agrees at 9 bases. J lost 2 bases, V lost 1 base, and 9 bases had no gene match. CDR1 is SGHAT, CDR2 FQNNGV, per germline. CDR3 length: 17 amino acids. The CDR3 sequence: CASSLVYGTGITYEQYF. The CDR3 region has the DNA TGTGCCAGCAGCTTAGTTTACGGGACAGGGATTACCTACGAGCAGTACTTC.

This chain connects TRBV7-8 to TRBJ1-1; D remains ambiguous. V was trimmed by 5 bases and J by 1 base, leaving 11 bases between them. CDR1 and CDR2 from the germline V gene are SGHVS and FQNEAQ. This CDR3 is 14 amino acids long. For the CDR3, the DNA is TGTGCCAGCAGCCTGGGCGGAAGGAACACTGAAGCTTTCTTT. Translating it yields CASSLGGRNTEAFF.